This is a list of T cell receptor beta chains from one sample in a study of T cells in Graves' hyperthyroidism and ophthalmopathy. TCRdb passed the multiplex PCR reads through MiXCR, listing each CDR3 protein once. The sample carries about 98,000 distinct CDR3 sequences, roughly 37% recorded once. Sequenced input: peripheral blood or thyroid tissue (not recorded which). These receptors were obtained from a young woman with Graves' hyperthyroidism. The CDR3 runs from the conserved cysteine through the conserved F or W. Fields, in order: V gene, J gene, clone size, D gene, CDR3 DNA, CDR3 protein. D genes are given only for firm matches. Not every row has a clone size; where given, it reads once, few, many or a size class.

TRBV7-8	TRBJ2-7	many	-	TGTGCCAGCAGCTTAGCTGGACGTGGCGAGCAGTACTTC	CASSLAGRGEQYF
TRBV7-9	TRBJ2-7	many	TRBD2	TGTGCCAGCAGCCCCTCTAGCGGGAGGAGTTTGGGCGAGCAGTACTTC	CASSPSSGRSLGEQYF
TRBV28	TRBJ1-2	-	TRBD1	TGTGCCAGCAGTAACTCTAACAGGGGGCTTGGCTACACCTTC	CASSNSNRGLGYTF
TRBV20-1	TRBJ2-7	-	-	TGCGGTGCTAGAGATTCGCGGAGGGACTACGAGCAGTACTTC	CGARDSRRDYEQYF
TRBV28	TRBJ1-5	many	-	TGTGCCAGCAGTCCCGGGACCCGGGATCAGCCCCAGCATTTT	CASSPGTRDQPQHF
TRBV9	TRBJ1-6	many	-	TGTGCCAGCAGCCCCCGACGGCAAGATTCACCCCTCCACTTT	CASSPRRQDSPLHF
TRBV9	TRBJ1-5	-	-	TGTGCCAGCTCGGGGAGCAATCAGCCCCAGCATTTT	CASSGSNQPQHF
TRBV20-1	TRBJ2-5	-	-	TGCAGTGCCAGCAGCGTGGGGCAGGGGAGCCAAGAGACCCAGTACTTC	CSASSVGQGSQETQYF
TRBV5-1	TRBJ2-5	many	-	TGCGCCAGCGGGCCCCAGGGGACTGGAGAGACCCAGTACTTC	CASGPQGTGETQYF
TRBV3-1	TRBJ2-7	many	-	TGTGCCAGCAGCCCCTCCCCTAGAGCGGCCAGTCCTTACGAGCAGTACTTC	CASSPSPRAASPYEQYF
TRBV24-1	TRBJ2-2	many	-	TGTGCCACCAGTGATTTGGCGGGGGCATGGAACACCGGGGAGCTGTTTTTT	CATSDLAGAWNTGELFF
TRBV7-3	TRBJ2-7	-	-	TGTGCCAGCAGCACCGGGACCTACGAGCAGTACTTC	CASSTGTYEQYF
TRBV5-1	TRBJ2-5	few	TRBD1	TGTGCCAGCAGCTTCGGGACAGGGGAAGAGACCCAGTACTTC	CASSFGTGEETQYF
TRBV6-6	TRBJ1-3	-	-	TGTGCCAGCAGCCCAGGTGGTGACGGAAACACCATGCATTTT	CASSPGGDGNTMHF
TRBV6-5	TRBJ1-4	many	-	TGTGCCAGCAGTTCGAGAAGGGGCGCAGGAACTAATGAAAAACTGTTTTTT	CASSSRRGAGTNEKLFF
TRBV6-5	TRBJ1-3	-	-	TGTGCCAGCAGTTACCCGTATTGGGACACCATATATTTT	CASSYPYWDTIYF
TRBV6-5	TRBJ2-7	many	-	TGTGCCAGCAGTTACTCTTCGGGGTTTTACGAGCAGTACTTC	CASSYSSGFYEQYF
TRBV7-9	TRBJ2-5	-	TRBD1	TGTGCCAGCAGCCAGGGACAGGGAACCGCAGGGACCCAGCACTTC	CASSQGQGTAGTQHF
TRBV5-1	TRBJ1-1	many	-	TGCGCCAGCAGCTTGGATTACGGGGCAAACACTGAAGCTTTCTTT	CASSLDYGANTEAFF
TRBV20-1	TRBJ2-7	many	TRBD2	TGCAGTGCTAGAGAGACTAGCGACTACGAGCAGTACTTC	CSARETSDYEQYF
TRBV18	TRBJ1-2	few	-	TGTGCCAGCTCACCAAGGGGATATTGGTATGGCTACACCTTC	CASSPRGYWYGYTF
TRBV25-1	TRBJ2-7	-	TRBD2	TGTGCCAGCATCCAGGGACTAGCGGGAGAGGACGAGCAGTACTTC	CASIQGLAGEDEQYF
TRBV7-2	TRBJ2-5	many	TRBD2	TGTGCCAGCAGCTCCCTCGGCGGGAGGGGGACCCAGTACTTC	CASSSLGGRGTQYF
TRBV5-1	TRBJ1-5	many	TRBD1	TGCGCCAGCAGCTTCGGGACAGGGGATAGCAATCAGCCCCAGCATTTT	CASSFGTGDSNQPQHF
TRBV20-1	TRBJ1-5	-	-	TGCAGTGCTAGAGGGGGCTGGGATTTAGACAATCAGCCCCAGCATTTC	CSARGGWDLDNQPQHF
TRBV20-1	TRBJ1-4	few	-	TGCAGTGCTAGCGGTAGGGGAGGTGAAAAACTGTTTTTT	CSASGRGGEKLFF
TRBV7-9	TRBJ2-5	many	-	TGTGCCAGCAGCTTAGGAGCTTTGGAGACCCAGTACTTC	CASSLGALETQYF
TRBV6-5	TRBJ1-1	many	TRBD1	TGTGCCAGCTGTACAGGGGGCGGGAGGCAAGCTTTCTTT	CASCTGGGRQAFF
TRBV7-2	TRBJ2-5	-	TRBD2	TGTGCCAGCTCGGGGACTAGCGGGAGAGGTGAGACCCAGTACTTC	CASSGTSGRGETQYF
TRBV7-2	TRBJ2-7	-	TRBD1	TGTGCCAGCAGCCACGGACAGGGGGCGGGCGAGCAGTACTTC	CASSHGQGAGEQYF
TRBV6-5	TRBJ2-7	many	-	TGTGCCACCCCCTTTCGGGGGCGGGGCGAGCAGTACTTC	CATPFRGRGEQYF
TRBV16	TRBJ1-2	many	-	TGTGCCAGCAGCCAATATGGCCCGGGGTATGGCTACACCTTC	CASSQYGPGYGYTF
TRBV9	TRBJ2-2	-	-	TGTGCCAGCAGCGCGAAGGGACTCAACTCTGGAAACACCGGGGAGCTGTTTTTT	CASSAKGLNSGNTGELFF
TRBV7-8	TRBJ2-5	-	TRBD2	TGTGCCAGCAGCCGGGGACTAGTGGGAGTGGAGACCCAGTACTTC	CASSRGLVGVETQYF
TRBV2	TRBJ2-2	many	-	TGTGCCAGCAGGGATTCTGGCACTTGGGAGCTGTTTTTT	CASRDSGTWELFF
TRBV9	TRBJ2-7	many	TRBD2	TGTGCCAGCAGCGTAGCCCCTCTAGCGGGAGGAGGTGAGCAGTACTTC	CASSVAPLAGGGEQYF
TRBV7-9	TRBJ2-7	-	TRBD2	TGTGCCAGCAGCTTCCCGGGACTAGCGGTTGGCGAGCAGTACTTC	CASSFPGLAVGEQYF
TRBV27	TRBJ1-3	many	-	TGTGCCAGCAGTTTAGATTTTGGCTCTGGAAACACCATATATTTT	CASSLDFGSGNTIYF
TRBV10-3	TRBJ2-7	many	TRBD1	TGTGCCATCAGAGAGACAGGGAACCCCTACGAGCAGTACTTC	CAIRETGNPYEQYF
TRBV2	TRBJ1-5	many	TRBD1	TGTGCCAGCAGGGGGGGGACAGGGGGCAATCAGCCCCAGCATTTT	CASRGGTGGNQPQHF
TRBV7-8	TRBJ2-1	-	TRBD2	TGTGCCAGCAGCGGCGGGACTAGCGGGTGGGGAGAGCAGTTCTTC	CASSGGTSGWGEQFF
TRBV19	TRBJ2-7	few	-	TGTGCCAGCTCACCGAGGATGGGGACCCCCTTTTCCTACGAGCAGTACTTC	CASSPRMGTPFSYEQYF
TRBV9	TRBJ1-2	-	-	TGTGCCAGCAGCGTAGGGGGGCTGATTGCTACACAGTGTGACGGCTACACCTTC	CASSVGGLIATQCDGYTF